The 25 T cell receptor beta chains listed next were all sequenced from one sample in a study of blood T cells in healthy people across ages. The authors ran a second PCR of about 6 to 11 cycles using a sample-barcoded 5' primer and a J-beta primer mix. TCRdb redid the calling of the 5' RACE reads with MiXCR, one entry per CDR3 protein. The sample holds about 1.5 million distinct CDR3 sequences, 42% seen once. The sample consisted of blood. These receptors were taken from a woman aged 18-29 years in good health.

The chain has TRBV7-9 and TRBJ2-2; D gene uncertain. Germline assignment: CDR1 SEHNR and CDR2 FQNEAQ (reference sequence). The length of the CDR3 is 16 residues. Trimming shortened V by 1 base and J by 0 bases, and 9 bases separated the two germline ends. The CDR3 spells CASSLEGDTNTGELFF. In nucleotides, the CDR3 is TGTGCCAGCAGCTTAGAGGGCGATACGAACACCGGGGAGCTGTTTTTT.

In nucleotides, the CDR3 is TGTGCCAGCAGTTACTCGAGGATAGGGCTAGCAGCAGATACGCAGTATTTT. Its protein is CASSYSRIGLAADTQYF. The V call is TRBV6-6, the J call TRBJ2-3; possible D gene TRBD2, 5 bases. The V gene lost 0 bases and the J gene lost 4 bases, with 17 bases spanning the gap. The CDR3 runs to 17 residues. CDR1 and CDR2 from the germline V gene are MNHNY and SVGAGI (reference sequence).

The CDR3 sequence is CASSREFDGVGTQYF. The CDR3 DNA reads as TGTGCCAGCTCGAGGGAGTTCGATGGTGTGGGTACGCAGTATTTT. The V gene is TRBV27, the J gene TRBJ2-3; perhaps TRBD2 as D (5 bases). The CDR3 spans 15 residues. Germline V lookup: CDR1 MNHEY, CDR2 SMNVEV (reference sequence). V was cut by 8 bases and J by 8 bases, with 23 bases left in between.

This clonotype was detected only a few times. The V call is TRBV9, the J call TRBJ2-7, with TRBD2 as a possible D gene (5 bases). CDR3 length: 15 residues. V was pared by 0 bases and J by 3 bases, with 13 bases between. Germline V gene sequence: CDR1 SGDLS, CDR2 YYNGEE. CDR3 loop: CASSVGSGWDYEQYF. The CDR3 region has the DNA TGTGCCAGCAGCGTAGGCTCGGGATGGGACTACGAGCAGTACTTC.

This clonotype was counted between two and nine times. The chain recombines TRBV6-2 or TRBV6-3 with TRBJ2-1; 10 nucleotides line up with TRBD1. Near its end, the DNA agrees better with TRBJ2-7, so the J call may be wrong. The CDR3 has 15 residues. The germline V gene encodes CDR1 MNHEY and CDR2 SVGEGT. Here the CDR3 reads CASSGTGVAYNEQYF. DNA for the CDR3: TGTGCCAGCAGTGGGACAGGGGTCGCCTACAATGAGCAGTACTTC.

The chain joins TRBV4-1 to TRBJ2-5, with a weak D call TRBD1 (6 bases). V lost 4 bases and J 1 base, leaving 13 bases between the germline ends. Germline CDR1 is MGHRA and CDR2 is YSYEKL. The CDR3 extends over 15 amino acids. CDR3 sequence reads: CASSPNRDIQETQYF. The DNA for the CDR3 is TGCGCCAGCAGCCCTAACCGGGACATCCAAGAGACCCAGTACTTC.

The CDR3 reads CSASGGADSGYTF. The CDR3 coding sequence is TGCAGTGCTAGCGGAGGGGCGGACTCTGGCTACACCTTC. This chain uses TRBV20-1 with TRBJ1-2; tentatively, D is TRBD1 (5 bases). The CDR3 has 13 residues. Germline V lookup: CDR1 DFQATT, CDR2 SNEGSKA (reference sequence). V gave up 3 bases and J gave up 7 bases, with 15 bases separating them.

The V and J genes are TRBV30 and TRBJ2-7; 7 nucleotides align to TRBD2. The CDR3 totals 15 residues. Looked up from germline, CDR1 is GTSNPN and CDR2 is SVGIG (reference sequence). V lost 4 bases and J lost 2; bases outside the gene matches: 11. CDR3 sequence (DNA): TGTGCCTGGACCCAAGCAGGGAGGGTCCCCTACGAGCAGTACTTC. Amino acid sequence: CAWTQAGRVPYEQYF.

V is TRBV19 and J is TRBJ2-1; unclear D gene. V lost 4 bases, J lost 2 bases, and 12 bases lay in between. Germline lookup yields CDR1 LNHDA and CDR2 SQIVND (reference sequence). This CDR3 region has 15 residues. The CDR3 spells CASSNGPAPYNEQFF. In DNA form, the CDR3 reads TGTGCCAGTAGTAACGGTCCCGCCCCCTACAATGAGCAGTTCTTC.

CDR3 sequence (DNA): TGTGCCAGCAGCTCACATCCGGGGTGGGTCTATGGCTACACCTTC. Its protein is CASSSHPGWVYGYTF. The chain uses TRBV7-9 and TRBJ1-2, with unresolved D. CDR1 is SEHNR and CDR2 is FQNEAQ in the germline V gene (reference sequence). The CDR3 extends over 15 amino acids. Trimming took 4 bases from V and 4 from J, leaving 16 bases between them.

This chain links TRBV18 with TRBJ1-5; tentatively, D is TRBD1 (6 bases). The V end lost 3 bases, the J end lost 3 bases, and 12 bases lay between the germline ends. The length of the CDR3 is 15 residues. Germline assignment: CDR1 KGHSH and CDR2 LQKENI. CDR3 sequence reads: CASSPEGGYNQPQHF. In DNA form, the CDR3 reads TGTGCCAGCTCACCGGAGGGGGGCTACAATCAGCCCCAGCATTTT.

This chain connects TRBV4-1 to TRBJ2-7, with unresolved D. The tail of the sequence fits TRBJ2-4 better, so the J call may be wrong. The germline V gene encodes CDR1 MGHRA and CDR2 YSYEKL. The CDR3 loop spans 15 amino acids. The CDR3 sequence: CASSHLGLAKNIQYF. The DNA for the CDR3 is TGCGCCAGCAGCCACCTTGGGTTAGCCAAAAACATTCAGTACTTC.

The CDR3 nucleotides read TGTGCCAGCAGTTACTCGGGCCGGGACCACCGAGGGTATGAGCAGTACTTC. This encodes CASSYSGRDHRGYEQYF. The gene calls are TRBV6-2 or TRBV6-3 and TRBJ2-7; D could derive from TRBD1 or TRBD2 (5 bases each). CDR1 is MNHEY and CDR2 is SVGEGT in the germline V gene. This CDR3 region has 17 residues. Trimming removed 0 bases from V and 7 bases from J, with 22 bases in between.

The CDR3 spells CAISGSLTGGQWTEAFF. The CDR3 DNA reads TGTGCCATCAGTGGATCTCTGACAGGGGGCCAGTGGACTGAAGCTTTCTTT. This chain joins TRBV10-3 and TRBJ1-1; 10 bases are shared with TRBD1. This CDR3 is built from 17 residues. In germline, CDR1 is ENHRY, CDR2 SYGVKD. V lost 4 bases, J lost 5 bases, and 13 bases stayed unmatched.

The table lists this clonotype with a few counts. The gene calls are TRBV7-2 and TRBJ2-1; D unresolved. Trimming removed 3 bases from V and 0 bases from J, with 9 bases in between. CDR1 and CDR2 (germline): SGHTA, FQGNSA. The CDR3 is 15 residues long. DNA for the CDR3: TGTGCCAGCAGCTTTGCGCCGAGCTCCTACAATGAGCAGTTCTTC. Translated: CASSFAPSSYNEQFF.

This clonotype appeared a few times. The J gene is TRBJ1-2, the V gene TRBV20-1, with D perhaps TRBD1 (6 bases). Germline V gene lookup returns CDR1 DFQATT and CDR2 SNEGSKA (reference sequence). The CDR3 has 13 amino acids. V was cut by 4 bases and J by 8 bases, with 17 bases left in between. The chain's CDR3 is CSATTGQSSGYTF. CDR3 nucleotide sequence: TGCAGTGCTACTACCGGACAGTCATCCGGCTACACCTTC.

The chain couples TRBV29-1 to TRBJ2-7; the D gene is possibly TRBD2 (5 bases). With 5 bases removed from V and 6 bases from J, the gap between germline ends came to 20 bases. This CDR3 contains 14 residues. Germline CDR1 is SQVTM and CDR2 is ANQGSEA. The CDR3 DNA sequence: TGCAGCGTTACACTAGGGTCTACCTGGGGCGAGCAGTACTTC. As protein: CSVTLGSTWGEQYF.

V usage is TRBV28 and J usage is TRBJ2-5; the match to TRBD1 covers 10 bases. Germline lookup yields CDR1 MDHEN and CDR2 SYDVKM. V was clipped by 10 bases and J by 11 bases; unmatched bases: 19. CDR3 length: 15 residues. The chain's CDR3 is CAILTRDRGHSGQYF. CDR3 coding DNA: TGTGCCATCCTTACCCGGGACAGGGGCCACTCTGGGCAGTACTTC. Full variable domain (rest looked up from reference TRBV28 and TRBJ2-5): DVKVTQSSRYLVKRTGEKVFLECVQDMDHENMFWYRQDPGLGLRLIYFSYDVKMKEKGDIPEGYSVSREKKERFSLILESASTNQTSMYLCAILTRDRGHSGQYFGPGTRLLVL.

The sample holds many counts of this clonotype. In nucleotides, the CDR3 is TGCGCCAGCAGCTGGGGACAGGGCACAGATACGCAGTATTTT. Protein: CASSWGQGTDTQYF. The rearrangement joins TRBV5-1 to TRBJ2-3; TRBD1 matches 8 bases. Germline CDR1 SGHRS, CDR2 YFSETQ. Unmatched junction bases numbered 1, after V lost 3 bases and J lost 1 base. The length of the CDR3 is 14 residues.

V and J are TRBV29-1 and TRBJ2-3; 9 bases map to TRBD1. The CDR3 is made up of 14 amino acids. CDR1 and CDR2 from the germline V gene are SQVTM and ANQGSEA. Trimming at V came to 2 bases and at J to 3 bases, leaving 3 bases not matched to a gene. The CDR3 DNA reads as TGCAGCGTTGAATGGGACAGGGAAACAGATACGCAGTATTTT. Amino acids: CSVEWDRETDTQYF.

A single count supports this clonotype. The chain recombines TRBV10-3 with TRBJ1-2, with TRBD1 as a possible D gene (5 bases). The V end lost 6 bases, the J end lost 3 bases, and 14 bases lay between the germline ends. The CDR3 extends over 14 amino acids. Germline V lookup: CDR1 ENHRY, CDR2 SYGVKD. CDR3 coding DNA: TGTGCCATCAGCCTAGACAGCCCCTACTATGGCTACACCTTC. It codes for CAISLDSPYYGYTF.

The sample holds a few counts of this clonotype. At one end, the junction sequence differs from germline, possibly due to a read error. CDR3: CSAEDRPTEQYF. Here the CDR3 DNA reads TGCAGCGCTGAAGATAGGCCTACCGAGCAGTACTTC. The chain is built from TRBV29-1 and TRBJ2-7; no firm D call. CDR1 and CDR2 (germline): SQVTM, ANQGSEA. CDR3 length equals 12 residues.

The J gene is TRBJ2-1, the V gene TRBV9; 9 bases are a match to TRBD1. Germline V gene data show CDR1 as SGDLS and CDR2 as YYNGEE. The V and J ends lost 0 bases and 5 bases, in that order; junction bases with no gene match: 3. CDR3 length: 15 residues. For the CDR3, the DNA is TGTGCCAGCAGCGTAGAGTGGACAGGGGACAATGAGCAGTTCTTC. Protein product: CASSVEWTGDNEQFF.

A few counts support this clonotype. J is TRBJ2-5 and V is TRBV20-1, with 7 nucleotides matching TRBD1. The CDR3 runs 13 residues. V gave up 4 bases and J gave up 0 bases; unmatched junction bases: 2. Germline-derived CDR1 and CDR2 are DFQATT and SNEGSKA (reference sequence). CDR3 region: CSATDRDQETQYF. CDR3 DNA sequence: TGCAGTGCTACAGACAGGGACCAAGAGACCCAGTACTTC.

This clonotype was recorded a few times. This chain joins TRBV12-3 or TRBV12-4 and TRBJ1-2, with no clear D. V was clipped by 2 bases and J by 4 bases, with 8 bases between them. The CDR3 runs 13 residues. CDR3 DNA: TGTGCCAGCAGTTTATCTGTGGCCTATGGCTACACCTTC. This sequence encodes CASSLSVAYGYTF.